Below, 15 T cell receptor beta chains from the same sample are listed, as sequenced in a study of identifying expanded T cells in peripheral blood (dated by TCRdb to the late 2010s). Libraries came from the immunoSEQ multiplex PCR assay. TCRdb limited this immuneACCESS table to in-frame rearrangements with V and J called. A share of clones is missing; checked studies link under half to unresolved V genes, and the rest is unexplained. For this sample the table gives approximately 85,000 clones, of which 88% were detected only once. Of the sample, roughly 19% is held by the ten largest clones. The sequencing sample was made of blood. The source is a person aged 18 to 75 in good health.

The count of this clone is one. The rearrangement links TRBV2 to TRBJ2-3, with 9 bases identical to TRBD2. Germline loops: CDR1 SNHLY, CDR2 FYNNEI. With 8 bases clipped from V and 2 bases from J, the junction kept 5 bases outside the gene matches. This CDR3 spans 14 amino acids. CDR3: CASDSGGNTDTQYF. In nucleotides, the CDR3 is TGTGCCAGCGACAGCGGGGGGAACACAGATACGCAGTATTTT. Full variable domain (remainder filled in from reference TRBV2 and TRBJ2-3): EPEVTQTPSHQVTQMGQEVILRCVPISNHLYFYWYRQILGQKVEFLVSFYNNEISEKSEIFDDQFSVERPDGSNFTLKIRSTKLEDSAMYFCASDSGGNTDTQYFGPGTRLTVL.

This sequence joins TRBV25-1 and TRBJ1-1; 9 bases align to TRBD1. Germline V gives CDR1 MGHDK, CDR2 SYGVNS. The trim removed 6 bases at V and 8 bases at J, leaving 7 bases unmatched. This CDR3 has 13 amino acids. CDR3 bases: TGTGCCAGCAGGGGACAGGGACCTATAGAAGCTTTCTTT. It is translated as CASRGQGPIEAFF.

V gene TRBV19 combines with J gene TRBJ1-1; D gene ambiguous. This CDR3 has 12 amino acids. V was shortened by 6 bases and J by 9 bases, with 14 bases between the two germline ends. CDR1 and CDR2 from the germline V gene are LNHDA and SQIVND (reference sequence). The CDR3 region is CASRAQRAQAFF. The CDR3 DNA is TGTGCCAGTAGAGCCCAGAGGGCGCAAGCTTTCTTT.

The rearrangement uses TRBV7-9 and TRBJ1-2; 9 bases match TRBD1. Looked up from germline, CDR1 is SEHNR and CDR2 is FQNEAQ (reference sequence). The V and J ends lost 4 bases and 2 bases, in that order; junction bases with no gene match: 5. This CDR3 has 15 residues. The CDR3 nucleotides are TGTGCCAGCAGCTACGGACAGGGGAGAAACTATGGCTACACCTTC. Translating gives CASSYGQGRNYGYTF.

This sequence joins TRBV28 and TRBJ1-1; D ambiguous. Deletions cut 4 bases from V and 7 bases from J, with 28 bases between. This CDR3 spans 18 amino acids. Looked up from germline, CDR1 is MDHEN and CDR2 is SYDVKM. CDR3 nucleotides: TGTGCCAGCAGTTCTTCCTTCACAAAACTCAACCCTCGGGATGAAGCTTTCTTT. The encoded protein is CASSSSFTKLNPRDEAFF.

The CDR3 sequence: CASSSGGAGETQYF. In DNA form, the CDR3 reads TGTGCCAGTTCTAGCGGGGGGGCCGGGGAGACCCAGTACTTC. The V and J genes are TRBV6-1 and TRBJ2-5; 12 bases match TRBD2. The V gene's germline CDR1 is MNHNS and CDR2 SASEGT. V trimming: 9 bases; J trimming: 5 bases; junction bases outside the gene matches: 7. There are 14 residues in the CDR3.

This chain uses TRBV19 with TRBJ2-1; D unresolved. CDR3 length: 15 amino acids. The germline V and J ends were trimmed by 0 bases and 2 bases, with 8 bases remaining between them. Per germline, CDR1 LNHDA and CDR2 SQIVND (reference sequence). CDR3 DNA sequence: TGTGCCAGTAGTATAGATGTTGCGGCCTACAATGAGCAGTTCTTC. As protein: CASSIDVAAYNEQFF.

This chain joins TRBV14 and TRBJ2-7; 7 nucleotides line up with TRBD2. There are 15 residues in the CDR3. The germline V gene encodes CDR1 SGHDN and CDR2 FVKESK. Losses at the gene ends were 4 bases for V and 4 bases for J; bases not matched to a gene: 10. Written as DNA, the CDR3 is TGTGCCAGCAGCCTTTTACCCGGGGGGATATACGAGCAGTACTTC. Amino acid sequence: CASSLLPGGIYEQYF.

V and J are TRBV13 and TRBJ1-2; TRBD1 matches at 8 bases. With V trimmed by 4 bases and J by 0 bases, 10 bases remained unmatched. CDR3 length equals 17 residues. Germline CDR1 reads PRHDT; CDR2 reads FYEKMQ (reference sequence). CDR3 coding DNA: TGTGCCAGCAGCTCAAGAAAAATGGACAGGGCTAACTATGGCTACACCTTC. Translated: CASSSRKMDRANYGYTF.

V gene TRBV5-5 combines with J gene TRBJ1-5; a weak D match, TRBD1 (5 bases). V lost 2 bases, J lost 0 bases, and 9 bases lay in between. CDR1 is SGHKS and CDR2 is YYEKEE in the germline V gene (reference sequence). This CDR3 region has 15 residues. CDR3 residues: CASSFQGPSNQPQHF. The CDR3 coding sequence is TGTGCCAGCAGCTTTCAGGGTCCTAGCAATCAGCCCCAGCATTTT.

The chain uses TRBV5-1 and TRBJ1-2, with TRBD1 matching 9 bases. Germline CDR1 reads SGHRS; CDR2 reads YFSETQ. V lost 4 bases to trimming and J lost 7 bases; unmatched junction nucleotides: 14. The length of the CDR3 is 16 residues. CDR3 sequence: CASSPAGQGRSTGYTF. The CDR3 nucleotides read TGCGCCAGCAGCCCGGCGGGACAGGGTCGTTCGACTGGCTACACCTTC.

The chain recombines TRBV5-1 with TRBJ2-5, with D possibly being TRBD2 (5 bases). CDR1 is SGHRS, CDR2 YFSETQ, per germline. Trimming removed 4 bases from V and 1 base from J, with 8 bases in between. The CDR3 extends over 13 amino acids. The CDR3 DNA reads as TGCGCCAGCAGCCGGGGTGGCCAAGAGACCCAGTACTTC. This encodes CASSRGGQETQYF.

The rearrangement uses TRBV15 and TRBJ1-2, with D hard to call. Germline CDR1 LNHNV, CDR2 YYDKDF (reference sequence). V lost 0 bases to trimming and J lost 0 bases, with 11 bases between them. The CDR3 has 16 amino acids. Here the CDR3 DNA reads TGTGCCACCAGCAGAGATTCCGGGTCCCCTAACTATGGCTACACCTTC. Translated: CATSRDSGSPNYGYTF.

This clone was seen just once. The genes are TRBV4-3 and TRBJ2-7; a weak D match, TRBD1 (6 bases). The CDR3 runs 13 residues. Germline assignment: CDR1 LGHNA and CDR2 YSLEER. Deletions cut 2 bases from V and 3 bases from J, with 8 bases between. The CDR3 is CASSQIRGYEQYF. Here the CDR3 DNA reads TGCGCCAGCAGCCAAATCAGGGGCTACGAGCAGTACTTC.

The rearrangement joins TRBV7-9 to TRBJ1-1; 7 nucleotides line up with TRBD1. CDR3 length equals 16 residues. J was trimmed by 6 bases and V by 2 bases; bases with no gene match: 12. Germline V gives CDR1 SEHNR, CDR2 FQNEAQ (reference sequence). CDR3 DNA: TGTGCCAGCAGCTTAACGGATTACAGGGGCCGGCCTGAAGCTTTCTTT. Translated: CASSLTDYRGRPEAFF. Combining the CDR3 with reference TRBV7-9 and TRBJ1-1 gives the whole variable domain DTGVSQNPRHKITKRGQNVTFRCDPISEHNRLYWYRQTLGQGPEFLTYFQNEAQLEKSRLLSDRFSAERPKGSFSTLEIQRTEQGDSAMYLCASSLTDYRGRPEAFFGQGTRLTVV.